The entry below gives a single T cell receptor beta chain sequence along with its context. What it binds is unknown. This sample stems from a study of identical twins. General study points: Twins' surplus sharing was weaker for beta out-of-frame sequences.

Looked up from germline, CDR1 is SGHDN and CDR2 is FVKESK. The CDR3 spans 16 residues. Trimming shortened V by 2 bases and J by 2 bases, and 15 bases separated the two germline ends. A universal primer site arose from template switching, and cDNA bore unique molecular identifiers. TCRdb ran MiXCR on the 5' RACE reads and lists one entry per CDR3 protein. The data show around 450,000 distinct CDR3 sequences, 13% to 15% seen once. This sample was shared with a second study, whose subject was yellow fever vaccine responses in identical twins.

Sequencing used CD4+ T cells sorted from blood. The chain combines TRBV14 with TRBJ2-5; D is tentatively TRBD1 or TRBD2 (5 bases each). The receptor was derived from a woman younger than 35 in good health. The CDR3: CASSQKPPGAQETQYF. As DNA, the CDR3 is TGTGCCAGCAGCCAAAAACCTCCCGGGGCTCAAGAGACCCAGTACTTC.